The clone carrying this T cell receptor beta chain was seen a few times. The antigen remains unidentified. After expansion with viral peptide pools in the ViraFEST assay, antigen-specific CD4+ T cells were sequenced. Isolation of CD4+ T cells took place after ten to eleven days of culture. The person had a PCR-confirmed SARS-CoV-2 infection during March to December 2020. Approximately 2 million PBMC were placed in each well, which was supplemented with approximately 9.2 IU/ml IL-2 and 10 ug/ml peptides. Half-medium replacement with IL-2 medium occurred on days 3 and 7. The data were taken from a study of vaccination effects on CD4 cells after COVID-19. As for the study in general: At 16 days and one week before vaccination, a couple of convalescent patients gave samples. Study-wide findings and caveats: After vaccination, spike-reactive clones in convalescents were mostly new vaccine-induced clones.

Only in-frame clones appear in the TCRdb table, and some are missing; sequencing was by immunoSEQ multiplex PCR. The sample contains more than 35,000 clones, under 80% of which appear only once. The sample here was CD4+ T cells from PBMCs cultured with a peptide pool, taken before COVID-19 vaccination. The clonotype was recovered from a human donor who had a prior SARS-CoV-2 infection.

The DNA of the CDR3 is TGTGCCAGCACCTCCTCTCCGGACAGGGCAGAGACCCAGTACTTC. Its protein product is CASTSSPDRAETQYF. This chain joins TRBV5-4 and TRBJ2-5; 8 bases match TRBD1. V shed 6 bases, J shed 4 bases, and the junction held 11 bases outside the gene matches. CDR3 length equals 15 residues. Per germline, CDR1 SGHNT and CDR2 YYREEE (reference sequence).